The clone carrying this T cell receptor beta chain has just a few counts. These data belong to a study of early T cells in non-severe SARS-CoV-2 infection. The wider study: Investigators sequenced bulk RNA drawn from unsorted whole blood, and chains remained unpaired.

Unique molecular identifiers were attached to individual cDNA molecules. Via MiXCR, TCRdb re-called the 5' RACE reads, giving one row per CDR3 protein. The table records about 62,000 distinct CDR3 sequences, more than 9% of them present only once. The CDR3 is 14 amino acids. The V end lost 7 bases, the J end lost 5 bases, and 17 bases lay between the germline ends. The V gene's germline CDR1 is LGHNT and CDR2 FRNRAP. This clonotype was sampled from an adult who was a healthcare worker with PCR-confirmed SARS-CoV-2 infection or an uninfected control (not recorded which). The rearrangement links TRBV12-5 to TRBJ1-1; the D gene is possibly TRBD1 (6 bases). Specimen: whole blood. The CDR3 loop is CASAGGSGITEAFF. CDR3 bases: TGTGCTAGTGCCGGGGGCTCCGGTATTACTGAAGCTTTCTTT.